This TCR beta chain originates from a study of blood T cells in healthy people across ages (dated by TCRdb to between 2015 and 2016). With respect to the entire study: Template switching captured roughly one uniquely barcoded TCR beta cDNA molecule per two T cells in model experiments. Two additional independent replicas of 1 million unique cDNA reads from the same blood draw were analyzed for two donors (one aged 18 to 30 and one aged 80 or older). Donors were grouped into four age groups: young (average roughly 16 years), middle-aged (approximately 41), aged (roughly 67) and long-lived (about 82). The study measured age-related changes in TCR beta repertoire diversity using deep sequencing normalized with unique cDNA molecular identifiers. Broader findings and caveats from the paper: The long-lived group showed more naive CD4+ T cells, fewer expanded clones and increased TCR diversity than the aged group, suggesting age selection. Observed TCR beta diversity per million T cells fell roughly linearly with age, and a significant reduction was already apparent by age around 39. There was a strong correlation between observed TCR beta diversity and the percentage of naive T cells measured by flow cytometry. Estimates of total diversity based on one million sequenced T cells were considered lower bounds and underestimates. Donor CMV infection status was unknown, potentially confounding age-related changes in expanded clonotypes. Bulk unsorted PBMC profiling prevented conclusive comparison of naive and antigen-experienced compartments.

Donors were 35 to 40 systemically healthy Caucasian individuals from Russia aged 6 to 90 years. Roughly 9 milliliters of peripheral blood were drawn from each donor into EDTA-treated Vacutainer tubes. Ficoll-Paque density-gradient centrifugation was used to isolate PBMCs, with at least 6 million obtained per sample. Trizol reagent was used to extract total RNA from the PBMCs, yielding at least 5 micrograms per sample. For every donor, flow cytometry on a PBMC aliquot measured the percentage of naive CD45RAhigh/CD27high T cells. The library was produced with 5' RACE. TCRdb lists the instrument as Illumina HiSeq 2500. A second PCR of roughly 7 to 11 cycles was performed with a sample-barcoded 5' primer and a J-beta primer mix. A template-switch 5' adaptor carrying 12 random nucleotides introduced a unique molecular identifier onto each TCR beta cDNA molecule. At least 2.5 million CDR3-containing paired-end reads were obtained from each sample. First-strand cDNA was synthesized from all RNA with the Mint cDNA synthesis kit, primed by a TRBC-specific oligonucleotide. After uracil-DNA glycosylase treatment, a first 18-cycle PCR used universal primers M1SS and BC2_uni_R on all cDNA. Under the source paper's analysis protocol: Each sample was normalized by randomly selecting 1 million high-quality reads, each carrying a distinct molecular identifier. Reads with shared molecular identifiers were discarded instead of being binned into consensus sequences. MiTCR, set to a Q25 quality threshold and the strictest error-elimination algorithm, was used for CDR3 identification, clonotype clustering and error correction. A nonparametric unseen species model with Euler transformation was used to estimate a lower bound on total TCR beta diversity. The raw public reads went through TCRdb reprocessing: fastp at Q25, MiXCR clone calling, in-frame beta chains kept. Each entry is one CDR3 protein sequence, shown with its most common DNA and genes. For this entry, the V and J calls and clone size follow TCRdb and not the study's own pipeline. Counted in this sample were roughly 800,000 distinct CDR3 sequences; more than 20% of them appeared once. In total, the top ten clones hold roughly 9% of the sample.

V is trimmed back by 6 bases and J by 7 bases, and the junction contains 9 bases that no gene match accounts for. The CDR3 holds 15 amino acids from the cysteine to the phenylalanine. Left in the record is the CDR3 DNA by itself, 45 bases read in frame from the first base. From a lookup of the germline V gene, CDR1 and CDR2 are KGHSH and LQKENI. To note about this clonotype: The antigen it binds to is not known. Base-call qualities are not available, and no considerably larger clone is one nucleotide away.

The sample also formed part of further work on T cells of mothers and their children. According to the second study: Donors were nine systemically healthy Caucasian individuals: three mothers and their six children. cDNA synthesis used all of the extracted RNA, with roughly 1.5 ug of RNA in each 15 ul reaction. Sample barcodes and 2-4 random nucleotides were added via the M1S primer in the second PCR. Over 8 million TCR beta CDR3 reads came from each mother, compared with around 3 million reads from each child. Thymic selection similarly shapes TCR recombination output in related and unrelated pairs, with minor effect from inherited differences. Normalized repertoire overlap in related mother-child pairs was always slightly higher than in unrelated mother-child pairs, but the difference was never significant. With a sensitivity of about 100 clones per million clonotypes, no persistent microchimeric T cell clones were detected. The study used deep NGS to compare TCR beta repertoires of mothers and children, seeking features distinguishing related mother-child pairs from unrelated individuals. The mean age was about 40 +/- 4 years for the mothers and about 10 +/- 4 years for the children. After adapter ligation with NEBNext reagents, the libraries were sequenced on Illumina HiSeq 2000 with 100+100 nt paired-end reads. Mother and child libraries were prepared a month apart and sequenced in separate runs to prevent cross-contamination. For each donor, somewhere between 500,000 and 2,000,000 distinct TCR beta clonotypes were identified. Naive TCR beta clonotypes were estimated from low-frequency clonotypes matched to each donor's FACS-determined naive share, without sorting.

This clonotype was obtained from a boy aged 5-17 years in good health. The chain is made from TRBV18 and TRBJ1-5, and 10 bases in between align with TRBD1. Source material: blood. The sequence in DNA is TGTGCCAGCTCGCATGACAGGGGGCCGTGGCAGCCCCAGCATTTT. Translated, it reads CASSHDRGPWQPQHF. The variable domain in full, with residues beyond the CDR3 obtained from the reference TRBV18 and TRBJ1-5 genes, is NAGVMQNPRHLVRRRGQEARLRCSPMKGHSHVYWYRQLPEEGLKFMVYLQKENIIDESGMPKERFSAEFPKEGPSILRIQQVVRGDSAAYFCASSHDRGPWQPQHFGDGTRLSIL.